This passage covers 28 T cell receptor beta chains from one sample sequenced in a study of breast tumors, draining lymph nodes, adjacent tissues listed by TCRdb under 2016. The library was made by multiplex PCR. Data came from an Illumina HiSeq 2000. In-frame beta chains were kept once TCRdb had trimmed the public reads at Q25 with fastp and called clones with MiXCR. CDR3 protein sequences are deduplicated, and each keeps its most common genes and DNA. This sample lists 150,000 to 200,000 distinct CDR3 sequences; 33% were detected once. The top ten clonotypes cover about 3.7% of the sample. Lymph node samples came from the axillary draining lymph nodes of breast cancer patients. Sequenced sample: axillary lymph node tissue. These receptors all come from a female donor with breast cancer. Some clones in this sample may be carry-over from other donors' samples.

Remarks on this clonotype: A much larger clone differs by one base, so this may be a read error. V and J are TRBV18 and TRBJ2-1; D is ambiguous. The CDR3 has 13 amino acids. CDR1 and CDR2 from the germline V gene are KGHSH and LQKENI. CDR3 in DNA: TGTACCAGCTCACCGGTTATTTACAATGAGCAGTTCTTC. This sequence encodes CTSSPVIYNEQFF.

This clonotype was detected ten times or more. The DNA of the CDR3 is TGTGCCAGCAGGATGGACTTCACCCAGTACTTC. Encoded protein: CASRMDFTQYF. The chain joins TRBV28 to TRBJ2-5; weak D call: TRBD2 (5 bases). V shed 6 bases and J shed 8 bases, with 10 bases lying between them. Germline V gene sequence: CDR1 MDHEN, CDR2 SYDVKM. The CDR3 totals 11 residues.

This clonotype was recorded at least ten times. The rearrangement links TRBV6-5 to TRBJ1-3; weak D call: TRBD1 (5 bases). The CDR3 consists of 13 residues. V was shortened by 2 bases and J by 3 bases, with 5 bases between the two germline ends. Germline-derived CDR1 and CDR2 are MNHEY and SVGAGI. This chain's CDR3 is CASSYGGGNTIYF. The CDR3 DNA sequence: TGTGCCAGCAGTTACGGGGGTGGAAACACCATATATTTT.

This clonotype appeared many times. V is TRBV2 and J is TRBJ2-3; 11 positions match TRBD1. The CDR3 totals 15 residues. Germline values: CDR1 SNHLY, CDR2 FYNNEI. V was pared by 5 bases and J by 4 bases, with 5 bases of the junction left unmatched. This CDR3 is CASSLGGQGADTQYF. The DNA of the CDR3 is TGTGCCAGCAGTTTGGGGGGACAGGGGGCAGATACGCAGTATTTT.

To note about this clonotype: A much larger clonotype is one base distant, so this may be a read error. The J gene is TRBJ2-7, the V gene TRBV30; perhaps TRBD2 as D (6 bases). This CDR3 is 14 amino acids long. CDR1 and CDR2 from the germline V gene are GTSNPN and SVGIG (reference sequence). Trimming removed 4 bases from V and 4 bases from J, with 17 bases in between. CDR3 sequence reads: CAWKELAFAYEQYF. For the CDR3, the DNA is TGTGCCTGGAAGGAACTAGCCTTTGCTTACGAGCAGTACTTC.

This clonotype has only one observation. The J gene is TRBJ1-5, the V gene TRBV5-8, with 8 positions matching TRBD1. The CDR3 loop spans 14 amino acids. V dropped 4 bases and J dropped 10; count of bases not matched to a gene: 10. Germline V lookup: CDR1 SGHTS, CDR2 YDEGEE. In DNA, the CDR3 is TGTGCCAGCAGCCCCGGACAGGGCGGGCACCCCCAGCATTTT. Translation gives CASSPGQGGHPQHF.

This clonotype was observed once. V gene TRBV29-1 combines with J gene TRBJ2-7, with a possible D match to TRBD1 (5 bases). Germline CDR1 reads SQVTM; CDR2 reads ANQGSEA. This CDR3 is built from 12 residues. V was pared by 0 bases and J by 6 bases, with 9 bases between. CDR3 nucleotides: TGCAGCGTTGAAGACAGGGCGGCCGAGCAGTACTTC. Translating gives CSVEDRAAEQYF.

This clonotype was seen more than once but under ten times. A read error may explain this, as a much larger clone is one base away. The chain links TRBV30 to TRBJ2-1; D may be TRBD1 or TRBD2 (7 bases each). V lost 3 bases and J lost 3, with 15 bases in between. Looked up from germline, CDR1 is GTSNPN and CDR2 is SVGIG (reference sequence). The CDR3 covers 15 residues. The CDR3 is CAWSGGTAYYNEQFF. CDR3 nucleotide sequence: TGTGCCTGGAGCGGGGGGACAGCTTACTACAATGAGCAGTTCTTC.

This clonotype was seen only a few times. This sequence joins TRBV20-1 and TRBJ1-1; possible D gene TRBD1, 6 bases. From germline, CDR1 is DFQATT and CDR2 SNEGSKA (reference sequence). V lost 6 bases to trimming and J lost 13 bases, with 18 bases between them. There are 11 residues in the CDR3. CDR3 sequence (DNA): TGCAGTGCCCCCCAGGGCGTAGGGGGTTTCTTT. Translating gives CSAPQGVGGFF.

This clonotype was seen at least ten times. The chain has TRBV11-1 and TRBJ2-1; D remains unclear. Trimming took 5 bases from V and 7 from J, leaving 18 bases between them. This CDR3 contains 15 residues. CDR1 SGHAT and CDR2 FQDESV come from the germline V gene (reference sequence). This chain's CDR3 is CASSPGALWSNEQFF. The CDR3 DNA reads TGTGCCAGCAGCCCCGGAGCCCTTTGGTCAAATGAGCAGTTCTTC.

This clonotype appeared a few times. This chain links TRBV19 with TRBJ1-1, with D maybe TRBD1 (5 bases). CDR3 size: 18 residues. V was trimmed by 5 bases and J by 0 bases, leaving 22 bases between them. The germline gives CDR1 LNHDA, CDR2 SQIVND (reference sequence). CDR3 amino acids: CASSPGRVGRGMNTEAFF. For the CDR3, the DNA is TGTGCCAGTAGTCCCGGAAGGGTGGGACGGGGGATGAACACTGAAGCTTTCTTT.

A few counts support this clonotype. The chain recombines TRBV9 with TRBJ2-7; 7 nucleotides align to TRBD1. This CDR3 is built from 14 residues. After removal of 7 bases from V and 0 bases from J, the junction contained 7 bases not matched to a gene. The V gene's germline CDR1 is SGDLS and CDR2 YYNGEE. CDR3 nucleotides: TGTGCCAGCGGCCTAGGGGGCGCCTCCTACGAGCAGTACTTC. It codes for CASGLGGASYEQYF.

As regards this clonotype: This may be a read error: a much more frequent sequence differs by one nucleotide. The chain has TRBV5-1 and TRBJ2-7; D may be TRBD1 (5 bases). The CDR3 spans 16 residues. Germline lookup yields CDR1 SGHRS and CDR2 YFSETQ. The germline V and J ends were trimmed by 0 bases and 2 bases, with 15 bases remaining between them. The CDR3 DNA is TGCGCCAGCAGCTTGGTAGGGGCAGGGCACGCCTACGAGCAGTACTTC. This codes for CASSLVGAGHAYEQYF.

In its sample, this clonotype was seen many times. CDR3 region: CASSVVQGGYTF. The CDR3 region has the DNA TGTGCCAGCAGCGTAGTACAGGGCGGCTACACCTTC. The chain links TRBV9 to TRBJ1-2; perhaps TRBD1 as D (6 bases). V shed 0 bases and J shed 8 bases, with 8 bases lying between them. CDR1 is SGDLS and CDR2 is YYNGEE in the germline V gene. This CDR3 has 12 residues. The full variable domain, with the rest looked up from reference TRBV9 and TRBJ1-2, is DSGVTQTPKHLITATGQRVTLRCSPRSGDLSVYWYQQSLDQGLQFLIQYYNGEERAKGNILERFSAQQFPDLHSELNLSSLELGDSALYFCASSVVQGGYTFGSGTRLTVV.

This clonotype has more than one count but fewer than ten. This chain connects TRBV5-1 to TRBJ1-1; 9 nucleotides line up with TRBD1. J gave up 6 bases and V 5 bases, and 2 bases lay outside the gene matches. The CDR3 has 12 residues. Per the germline V gene, CDR1 is SGHRS and CDR2 is YFSETQ. Written as DNA, the CDR3 is TGCGCCAGCAGGGGGACAGGGTCTGAAGCTTTCTTT. Translating gives CASRGTGSEAFF.

The rearrangement joins TRBV9 to TRBJ1-1, with D possibly matching TRBD1 (5 bases). Germline V gives CDR1 SGDLS, CDR2 YYNGEE. V lost 3 bases to trimming and J lost 4 bases, with 16 bases between them. CDR3 size: 15 residues. CDR3 coding DNA: TGTGCCAGCAGCGAGAAACCCGGGGGGGGCACTGAAGCTTTCTTT. Protein: CASSEKPGGGTEAFF.

Turning to this clonotype: Possible read error: a much larger clone is one base away. This chain links TRBV4-1 with TRBJ2-7, with 8 bases identical to TRBD2. This CDR3 is 15 amino acids long. Germline values: CDR1 MGHRA, CDR2 YSYEKL. The CDR3 bases are TGCGCCTGCAGCCAATACTTCGCGGGGGGCTACGAGCAGTACTTC. It is translated as CACSQYFAGGYEQYF.

With respect to this clonotype: Possible read error: a much larger clone is one base away. The V call is TRBV20-1, the J call TRBJ1-6; D is unclear. The CDR3 totals 13 residues. The germline CDR1 and CDR2 sequences are DFQATT and SNEGSKA (reference sequence). For the CDR3, the DNA is TGCAGTGCTAGTTCCAGCGATAATCCACCCCTCCACTTT. It is translated as CSASSSDNPPLHF.

As regards this clonotype: A much more abundant neighbour one base away suggests this may be a read error. The V call is TRBV5-6, the J call TRBJ1-6; D possibly corresponds to TRBD1 (6 bases). CDR1 is SGHDT, CDR2 YYEEEE, per germline. The CDR3 spans 16 residues. Trimming cost V 4 bases and J 5 bases, with 16 bases left between them. CDR3 nucleotides: TGTGCCAGCAGCCTGGACAGAGCCTTCCATAATTCACCCCTCCACTTT. Translation gives CASSLDRAFHNSPLHF.

This clonotype was recorded once. This may be a read error: a much more frequent sequence differs by one nucleotide. This rearrangement joins TRBV18 to TRBJ2-1; D gene uncertain. The germline V gene encodes CDR1 KGHSH and CDR2 LQKENI. This CDR3 is 11 amino acids long. CDR3 sequence (DNA): TGTGCCAGCTCACCAGTCAATGAGCGGTTCTTC. Encoded protein: CASSPVNERFF.

J is TRBJ1-6 and V is TRBV7-8; 8 nucleotides align to TRBD1. The CDR3 is 13 amino acids. Germline values: CDR1 SGHVS, CDR2 FQNEAQ. The CDR3 nucleotides are TGTGCTACCAACAGCCACAGGGGGTCACCCCTCCACTTT. Translation: CATNSHRGSPLHF.

Ten or more counts support this clonotype. This chain uses TRBV24-1 with TRBJ2-2; weak D call: TRBD1 (6 bases). From germline, CDR1 is KGHDR and CDR2 SFDVKD. The ends were cut back, 8 bases at V and 5 bases at J, with 14 bases in the middle. This CDR3 region has 14 residues. In DNA form, the CDR3 reads TGTGCCACCACGGGCAAAACAGGGACCGGGGAGCTGTTTTTT. As protein: CATTGKTGTGELFF.

Remarks on this clonotype: The conserved phenylalanine or tryptophan is not found at the CDR3 terminus, so this likely reflects a read error. Because the CDR3's place on the DNA is in doubt, the DNA is left out and the CDR3 is given as listed by TCRdb. The V gene is TRBV7-2, the J gene TRBJ2-2; TRBD1 is the table's D call and was not checked against the DNA. With termini counted, the CDR3 has 16 amino acids. Germline CDR1 and CDR2: SGHTA and FQGNSA. The CDR3: CASSLGRTMNTGERMS.

At least ten counts were recorded for this clonotype. The chain combines TRBV7-9 with TRBJ2-3; TRBD1 aligns across 9 bases. Trimming cost V 2 bases and J 5 bases; bases outside gene matches: 2. This CDR3 spans 14 amino acids. Germline V gene lookup returns CDR1 SEHNR and CDR2 FQNEAQ (reference sequence). Here the CDR3 DNA reads TGTGCCAGCAGCTTATGGGACAGGGAAGATACGCAGTATTTT. This codes for CASSLWDREDTQYF.

CDR3 region: CASSFDRASYNEQFF. CDR3 nucleotides: TGTGCCAGCAGCTTCGACAGGGCCTCCTACAATGAGCAGTTCTTC. V gene TRBV5-4 combines with J gene TRBJ2-1, with TRBD1 matching over 7 bases. J lost 0 bases, V lost 2 bases, and 2 bases had no gene match. CDR1 is SGHNT, CDR2 YYREEE, per germline (reference sequence). This CDR3 spans 15 amino acids. Full variable domain (remainder filled in from reference TRBV5-4 and TRBJ2-1): ETGVTQSPTHLIKTRGQQVTLRCSSQSGHNTVSWYQQALGQGPQFIFQYYREEENGRGNFPPRFSGLQFPNYSSELNVNALELDDSALYLCASSFDRASYNEQFFGPGTRLTVL.

V and J are TRBV24-1 and TRBJ2-1; D not resolved. Germline lookup yields CDR1 KGHDR and CDR2 SFDVKD. V was trimmed by 4 bases and J by 9 bases, leaving 12 bases between them. The CDR3 extends over 13 amino acids. CDR3 DNA: TGTGCCACCAGTGAAGATGCCCAGGCTGAGCAGTTCTTC. It translates to CATSEDAQAEQFF.

This clonotype was recorded many times. The rearrangement uses TRBV5-8 and TRBJ1-6; D call uncertain. From germline, CDR1 is SGHTS and CDR2 YDEGEE. The CDR3 is made up of 15 amino acids. The V end was cut by 1 base, the J end by 6 bases, with 11 bases between. DNA for the CDR3: TGTGCCAGCAGCTTGTTCACAACAAGTAATTCACCCCTCCACTTT. Its translation is CASSLFTTSNSPLHF.

V is TRBV29-1 and J is TRBJ1-4; no firm D call. Trimming cost V 8 bases and J 6 bases, with 13 bases left between them. This CDR3 has 12 amino acids. Germline V lookup: CDR1 SQVTM, CDR2 ANQGSEA. The CDR3 region is CSLEGRDEKLFF. CDR3 nucleotides: TGCAGCTTGGAAGGAAGGGATGAAAAACTGTTTTTT.